Below are 3 T cell receptor beta chains sequenced from a single sample in a study of blood T cell repertoires in COVID-19. Repertoires were generated with immunoSEQ multiplex PCR, while TCRdb's copy carries only in-frame clones and drops some. The sample lists just over 300,000 clones, approximately 84% occurring once. The sequenced sample was PBMCs or T cells enriched from blood (not recorded which). The receptor source for this set is a man aged 25-40 years who had recovered from COVID-19.

The table lists this clone with a count of one. The chain links TRBV5-1 to TRBJ2-1; no clear D. Germline V gene sequence: CDR1 SGHRS, CDR2 YFSETQ. The CDR3 length is 16 residues. Trimming took 4 bases from V and 6 from J, leaving 20 bases between them. CDR3 sequence (DNA): TGCGCCAGCAGCCCTCTCGCTCTAGAGGTAGGCAATGAGCAGTTCTTC. This gives the protein CASSPLALEVGNEQFF. Filled out from reference TRBV5-1 and TRBJ2-1, the complete variable domain reads KAGVTQTPRYLIKTRGQQVTLSCSPISGHRSVSWYQQTPGQGLQFLFEYFSETQRNKGNFPGRFSGRQFSNSRSEMNVSTLELGDSALYLCASSPLALEVGNEQFFGPGTRLTVL.

This clone was recorded a few times. The chain uses TRBV19 and TRBJ1-2; 9 positions agree with TRBD1. Trimming at V came to 3 bases and at J to 5 bases, leaving 4 bases not matched to a gene. CDR3 size: 14 residues. Per germline, CDR1 LNHDA and CDR2 SQIVND (reference sequence). As DNA, the CDR3 is TGTGCCAGTAGTATGGGACAGGGCAGGTATGGCTACACCTTC. Its translation: CASSMGQGRYGYTF.

The CDR3 DNA reads as TGCAGTGCTAGCCTAGAGCAGTTCTTC. It specifies CSASLEQFF. The rearrangement uses TRBV20-1 and TRBJ2-1; no clear D gene. Germline V gene lookup returns CDR1 DFQATT and CDR2 SNEGSKA (reference sequence). V dropped 3 bases and J dropped 10 bases, with 4 bases sitting between them. The CDR3 extends over 9 amino acids.